Shown below are 12 T cell receptor beta chains from a single sample sequenced in a study of OX40 agonist ivuxolimab in advanced cancers. The data were produced by immunoSEQ multiplex PCR, yet TCRdb's version contains in-frame clones alone and is incomplete. The sample lists about 20,000 clones, more than 75% seen once, with approximately 11% in the top ten. Sequences were derived from CD4+ or CD8+ T cells sorted from blood, sampled in a trial of the OX40 agonist ivuxolimab. These receptors originate from an adult with an advanced solid tumor such as melanoma, head and neck, liver or kidney cancer.

The chain recombines TRBV25-1 with TRBJ2-5; D might be TRBD1 or TRBD2, each matching 5 bases. CDR1 MGHDK and CDR2 SYGVNS come from the germline V gene. Trimming shortened V by 4 bases and J by 13 bases, and 13 bases separated the two germline ends. The CDR3 loop spans 11 amino acids. CDR3 sequence: CASSGGTVRYF. As DNA, the CDR3 is TGTGCCAGCAGTGGAGGGACGGTTAGGTACTTC.

J is TRBJ2-1 and V is TRBV6-5; weak D call: TRBD2 (5 bases). There are 16 residues in the CDR3. Germline V gives CDR1 MNHEY, CDR2 SVGAGI. Trimming removed 0 bases at V and 1 base at J, with 10 bases between. The CDR3 spells CASSYSWRASYNEQFF. Here the CDR3 DNA reads TGTGCCAGCAGTTACTCATGGCGGGCATCCTACAATGAGCAGTTCTTC.

The genes are TRBV7-9 and TRBJ1-1; D may be TRBD1 (5 bases). The CDR3 is 14 amino acids. The V end lost 1 base, the J end lost 11 bases, and 17 bases lay between the germline ends. Germline V gene data show CDR1 as SEHNR and CDR2 as FQNEAQ (reference sequence). The CDR3 DNA is TGTGCCAGCAGCTTAGAGAGCGCGGACAAAGCGGCTTTCTTT. It translates to CASSLESADKAAFF.

The chain uses TRBV6-5 and TRBJ1-1; possibly TRBD1 for D (5 bases). Germline loops: CDR1 MNHEY, CDR2 SVGAGI. CDR3 length: 13 residues. The V and J ends lost 5 bases and 4 bases respectively, with 11 bases between them. The CDR3 protein is CASSQYRSTEAFF. The CDR3 DNA reads as TGTGCCAGCAGTCAATACAGGAGCACTGAAGCTTTCTTT.

The chain joins TRBV19 to TRBJ1-1, with D unclear. Per the germline V gene, CDR1 is LNHDA and CDR2 is SQIVND (reference sequence). V was trimmed by 1 base and J by 7 bases, leaving 13 bases between them. The length of the CDR3 is 14 residues. CDR3: CASSIVAGINEAFF. CDR3 coding DNA: TGTGCCAGTAGTATAGTGGCAGGTATTAATGAAGCTTTCTTT.

The chain recombines TRBV2 with TRBJ2-1; 11 positions agree with TRBD2. V trimming: 10 bases; J trimming: 8 bases; junction bases outside the gene matches: 13. The CDR3 covers 15 residues. CDR1 is SNHLY, CDR2 FYNNEI, per germline. The CDR3 DNA sequence: TGTGCCATGCGAATAGCGGGAGGGCCGGTAGATGAGCAGTTCTTC. Its protein is CAMRIAGGPVDEQFF.

This clone came up a few times. The rearrangement joins TRBV10-3 to TRBJ2-1; D possibly matches TRBD1 or TRBD2 (5 bases each). V shed 10 bases and J shed 6 bases, with 13 bases lying between them. CDR1 and CDR2 (germline): ENHRY, SYGVKD. The CDR3 runs to 12 residues. Here the CDR3 DNA reads TGTGCCAACCAGGGAGTTGGCAATGAGCAGTTCTTC. It translates to CANQGVGNEQFF.

This clone turned up a few times. The chain combines TRBV6-6 with TRBJ2-1, with 11 bases aligning to TRBD2. CDR3 length equals 14 residues. V shed 2 bases and J 6 bases; nucleotides not matched to a gene: 0. Looked up from germline, CDR1 is MNHNY and CDR2 is SVGAGI (reference sequence). CDR3 region: CASSYGTSGNEQFF. DNA of the CDR3: TGTGCCAGCAGTTACGGGACTAGCGGCAATGAGCAGTTCTTC.

This clone was recorded a few times. The chain combines TRBV11-2 with TRBJ1-2, with D tentatively TRBD1 (5 bases). In germline, CDR1 is SGHAT, CDR2 FQNNGV. The CDR3 sequence is 13 residues long. V gave up 1 base and J gave up 8 bases, with 11 bases separating them. In DNA form, the CDR3 reads TGTGCCAGCAGCTTAGGGCAGGGTGTGGGCTACACCTTC. Amino acid sequence: CASSLGQGVGYTF.

The chain uses TRBV6-5 and TRBJ2-7; TRBD2 agrees at 9 bases. This CDR3 has 14 amino acids. The V gene end was trimmed by 5 bases and the J gene end by 5 bases; junction bases not matched to a gene: 7. The germline gives CDR1 MNHEY, CDR2 SVGAGI. The CDR3 sequence: CASSLVAGAHEQYF. In DNA, the CDR3 is TGTGCCAGCAGTCTCGTAGCGGGAGCCCACGAGCAGTACTTC.

V usage is TRBV7-6 and J usage is TRBJ2-1; 10 bases align to TRBD2. This CDR3 contains 15 residues. In germline, CDR1 is SGHVS, CDR2 FNYEAQ. The V gene end was trimmed by 5 bases and the J gene end by 5 bases; junction bases not matched to a gene: 6. The CDR3: CASSPGTSGDNEQFF. The CDR3 DNA follows: TGTGCCAGCAGCCCGGGAACTAGCGGGGACAATGAGCAGTTCTTC.

The J gene is TRBJ1-6, the V gene TRBV5-6, with D uncertain. Germline CDR1 reads SGHDT; CDR2 reads YYEEEE. Trimming stripped 5 bases from V and 9 bases from J, with 15 bases between. This CDR3 region has 14 residues. The CDR3 sequence: CASSTGVLGSPLHF. The CDR3 nucleotides are TGTGCCAGCAGTACTGGGGTCCTGGGTTCACCCCTCCACTTT.